This TCR beta chain came from a study of T cell changes during pregnancy in multiple sclerosis. The CDR3 has 16 residues. Germline assignment: CDR1 GTSNPN and CDR2 SVGIG (reference sequence). V trimming: 2 bases; J trimming: 10 bases; junction bases outside the gene matches: 9. Libraries were prepared by immunoSEQ multiplex PCR; TCRdb keeps only in-frame clonotypes and omits some of them. This table holds over 100,000 clones, more than 85% found once. The specimen was peripheral blood, collected in the third trimester of pregnancy. The rearrangement links TRBV30 to TRBJ2-1, with 15 bases matching TRBD2. The receptor comes from a female donor with multiple sclerosis, enrolled in a pregnancy study. The CDR3 sequence is CAWSPRTSGGGVEQFF. CDR3 sequence (DNA): TGTGCCTGGAGTCCCAGGACTAGCGGGGGGGGTGTGGAGCAGTTCTTC.